Shown below are 3 T cell receptor beta chains from a single sample sequenced in a study of blood T cell repertoires in COVID-19. The assay was immunoSEQ multiplex PCR, and TCRdb's table has in-frame clones only and misses some. The table records tens of thousands of clones, about 86% of them present only once. What was sequenced was peripheral blood. These receptors came from a man aged 60 to 75 with acute or convalescent COVID-19.

In DNA form, the CDR3 reads TGTGCCAGCAGCTTCGGCCGGGTACAGAACACTGAAGCTTTCTTT. It translates to CASSFGRVQNTEAFF. The V call is TRBV7-3, the J call TRBJ1-1; D is ambiguous. CDR1 is SGHTA, CDR2 FQGTGA, per germline. V was clipped by 3 bases and J by 1 base, with 12 bases between them. This CDR3 spans 15 amino acids.

This chain joins TRBV15 and TRBJ2-1; 7 nucleotides line up with TRBD2. Looked up from germline, CDR1 is LNHNV and CDR2 is YYDKDF (reference sequence). The CDR3 contains 13 residues. The junction had 2 bases not matched to a gene; V was cut back by 5 bases and J by 4 bases. Written as DNA, the CDR3 is TGTGCCACCAGCTTGGGACTATACAATGAGCAGTTCTTC. Its protein product is CATSLGLYNEQFF.

The V call is TRBV27, the J call TRBJ2-2; 7 nucleotides align to TRBD1. This CDR3 contains 15 residues. Losses at the gene ends were 4 bases for V and 4 bases for J; bases not matched to a gene: 6. CDR1 and CDR2 (germline): MNHEY, SMNVEV (reference sequence). In DNA form, the CDR3 reads TGTGCCAGCAGTTATACAGGGGCGGGCACCGGGGAGCTGTTTTTT. It specifies CASSYTGAGTGELFF.